This T cell receptor (beta chain) was sequenced in a study of post-analysis software for immune sequencing data (dated by TCRdb to the mid-2010s). With respect to the entire study: Relapsing-remitting, secondary progressive and progressive-relapsing multiple sclerosis were recorded as disease courses, and subtype annotation was lacking for some patients. The patient repertoires were compared against approximately twelve previously published healthy control repertoires obtained from donors aged about 6 to 28 years. A subset of samples was prepared in parallel using single-end sample barcoding, then pooled and co-amplified after Illumina adapter ligation.

General findings and caveats noted by the study authors: Significantly higher frequencies in patients than in controls were found for several TRBV segments, including TRBV5-6, TRBV5-1 and TRBV20-1. Strong co-clustering of samples prepared in the same batch was shown by direct clustering with F measure, prompting a batch-effect correction. Multiple sclerosis patients had significantly lower normalized Chao1 diversity than controls, a result that suggests substantial peripheral T-cell clonal expansion. The multiple sclerosis patient group was slightly younger than the control group.

To demonstrate the VDJtools post-analysis software, TCR beta repertoires were profiled from the peripheral blood of more than ten young patients with multiple sclerosis. The patients with multiple sclerosis were children and adolescents between about 6 and 17 years of age. The germline V gene supplies CDR1 SNHLY and CDR2 FYNNEI. Spanning cysteine to phenylalanine, the CDR3 consists of 14 amino acids. Solely the CDR3 DNA is kept, with 42 bases framed from the first base. Library method: PCR. Data came from an Illumina HiSeq 2500. Unique molecular identifiers were incorporated into TCR beta cDNA libraries to reduce PCR and sequencing biases. Per 1 to 10 million input T cells, some 500,000 cDNA molecules were obtained, such that each molecule approximated one T cell. The patient libraries were prepared and sequenced with the same protocol used for the earlier healthy control dataset. Within a given batch, samples were prepared together, multiplexed and sequenced on the same HiSeq lane. The study's own analysis went as follows. MIGEC was used to process the raw barcoded reads, and molecular identifier groups with only a single read were discarded before consensus assembly and CDR3 extraction. VDJtools was used for post-analysis of the clonotype tables, with diversity normalized by down-sampling every dataset to the smallest sample size. Repertoire overlap clustering matched CDR3 amino acid but not nucleotide sequences to correct batch-related cross-sample contamination. The public reads were quality trimmed at Q25 with fastp and then assembled into clones with MiXCR by TCRdb, keeping productive beta chains. Rows merge per CDR3 protein into single entries with the most common DNA and genes. TCRdb's processing, not the authors', yielded these V and J calls. A total of 700,000 to 900,000 distinct CDR3 sequences appear in this sample, around 45% of them only once. The leading ten clones occupy 4.9% of the sample.

Note on this clonotype: The clone's antigen remains unknown. Compared with germline, one end of the junction differs, possibly owing to a read error.

Recombination connected TRBV2 to TRBJ1-2; the D gene cannot be named for sure. Input material: blood. The origin of this receptor is a girl aged 10 to 17 with multiple sclerosis. The CDR3 reads as follows: CASSEGSSNYGFTF. The DNA reads as follows: TGTGCCAGCAGTGAAGGCAGCTCTAACTATGGCTTCACCTTC.